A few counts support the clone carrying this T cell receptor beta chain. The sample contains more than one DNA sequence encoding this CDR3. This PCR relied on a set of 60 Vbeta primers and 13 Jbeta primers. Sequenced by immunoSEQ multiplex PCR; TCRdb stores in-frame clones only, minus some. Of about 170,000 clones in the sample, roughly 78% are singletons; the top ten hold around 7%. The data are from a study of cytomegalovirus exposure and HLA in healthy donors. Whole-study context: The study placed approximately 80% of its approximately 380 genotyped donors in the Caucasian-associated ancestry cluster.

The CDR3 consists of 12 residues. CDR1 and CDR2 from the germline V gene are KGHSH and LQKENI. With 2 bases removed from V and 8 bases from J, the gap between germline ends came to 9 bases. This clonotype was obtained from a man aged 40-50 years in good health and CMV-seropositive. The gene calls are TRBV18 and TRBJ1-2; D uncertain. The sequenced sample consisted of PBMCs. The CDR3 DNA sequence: TGTGCCAGCTCACCAGGGGAGGGCGGCTACACCTTC. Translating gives CASSPGEGGYTF.